The T cell receptor beta chain under discussion was sequenced for a study of blood T cell repertoires in COVID-19. The CDR3 contains 16 residues. CDR1 and CDR2 from the germline V gene are SGDLS and YYNGEE. Trimming removed 4 bases from V and 0 bases from J, with 13 bases in between. Assay: immunoSEQ multiplex PCR; the TCRdb copy retains only in-frame clones and omits some. Of approximately 140,000 clones in the sample, 75% to 90% are singletons; the top ten hold under 12%. This TCR derives from a man aged 55-75 years with active or convalescent COVID-19. The V gene is TRBV9, the J gene TRBJ1-4; TRBD1 is a possible D gene (5 bases). The sample consisted of peripheral blood. In DNA, the CDR3 is TGTGCCAGCAGCCCCCGGACACCTGCAACTAATGAAAAACTGTTTTTT. Translating gives CASSPRTPATNEKLFF. Using reference TRBV9 and TRBJ1-4 for the parts outside the CDR3, the full variable domain is DSGVTQTPKHLITATGQRVTLRCSPRSGDLSVYWYQQSLDQGLQFLIQYYNGEERAKGNILERFSAQQFPDLHSELNLSSLELGDSALYFCASSPRTPATNEKLFFGSGTQLSVL.